This note documents a single T cell receptor (beta chain) sequence. The antigen remains unidentified. This sample was included in a study of T cells after yellow fever vaccination. TCRdb passed the 5' RACE reads through MiXCR, listing each CDR3 protein once. Among around 500,000 distinct CDR3 sequences listed, 21% were seen once. This CDR3 is built from 17 residues. The V gene's germline CDR1 is LGHDT and CDR2 YNNKEL (reference sequence). Trimming removed 4 bases at V and 2 bases at J, with 21 bases between. General study results and limits: Boosting was followed by the reappearance of most primary-vaccination clones (less than 98% CD4, around 90% CD8). Researchers noted that a small share of clonotypes showed up in both CD4 and CD8 compartments.

The clonotype was recovered from a man aged 18 to 29 who received the YFV17D yellow fever vaccine. The sample in question was PBMCs, obtained approximately 20 days after the first yellow fever vaccination. This chain uses TRBV3-1 with TRBJ2-7; possibly TRBD1 for D (6 bases). CDR3 loop: CASSPHKENRVAYEQYF. In DNA, the CDR3 is TGTGCCAGCAGCCCCCATAAGGAGAACAGGGTCGCCTACGAGCAGTACTTC.